This T cell receptor beta chain was recovered during a study of early T cells in non-severe SARS-CoV-2 infection. Overall study context: Chains were not paired, and sequencing was done on bulk RNA from unsorted whole blood.

Separate cDNA molecules each had unique molecular identifiers attached to them. Each CDR3 protein is one row after TCRdb ran MiXCR on the 5' RACE reads. The top ten hold 6.5% of the sample, which has approximately 56,000 distinct CDR3 sequences, roughly a tenth seen once. The CDR3 runs to 16 residues. Germline values: CDR1 SEHNR, CDR2 FQNEAQ (reference sequence). Trimming removed 5 bases from V and 7 bases from J, with 20 bases in between. This clonotype was seen many times. The clonotype originates from an adult who was a healthcare worker with PCR-confirmed SARS-CoV-2 infection or an uninfected control (not recorded which). The rearrangement uses TRBV7-9 and TRBJ1-4, with D possibly TRBD1 on 6 matching bases. Sequenced input: whole blood. The CDR3, as DNA: TGTGCCAGCAGCGAAGGACAGCCTCATAGGGGTGAAAAACTGTTTTTT. As protein: CASSEGQPHRGEKLFF.